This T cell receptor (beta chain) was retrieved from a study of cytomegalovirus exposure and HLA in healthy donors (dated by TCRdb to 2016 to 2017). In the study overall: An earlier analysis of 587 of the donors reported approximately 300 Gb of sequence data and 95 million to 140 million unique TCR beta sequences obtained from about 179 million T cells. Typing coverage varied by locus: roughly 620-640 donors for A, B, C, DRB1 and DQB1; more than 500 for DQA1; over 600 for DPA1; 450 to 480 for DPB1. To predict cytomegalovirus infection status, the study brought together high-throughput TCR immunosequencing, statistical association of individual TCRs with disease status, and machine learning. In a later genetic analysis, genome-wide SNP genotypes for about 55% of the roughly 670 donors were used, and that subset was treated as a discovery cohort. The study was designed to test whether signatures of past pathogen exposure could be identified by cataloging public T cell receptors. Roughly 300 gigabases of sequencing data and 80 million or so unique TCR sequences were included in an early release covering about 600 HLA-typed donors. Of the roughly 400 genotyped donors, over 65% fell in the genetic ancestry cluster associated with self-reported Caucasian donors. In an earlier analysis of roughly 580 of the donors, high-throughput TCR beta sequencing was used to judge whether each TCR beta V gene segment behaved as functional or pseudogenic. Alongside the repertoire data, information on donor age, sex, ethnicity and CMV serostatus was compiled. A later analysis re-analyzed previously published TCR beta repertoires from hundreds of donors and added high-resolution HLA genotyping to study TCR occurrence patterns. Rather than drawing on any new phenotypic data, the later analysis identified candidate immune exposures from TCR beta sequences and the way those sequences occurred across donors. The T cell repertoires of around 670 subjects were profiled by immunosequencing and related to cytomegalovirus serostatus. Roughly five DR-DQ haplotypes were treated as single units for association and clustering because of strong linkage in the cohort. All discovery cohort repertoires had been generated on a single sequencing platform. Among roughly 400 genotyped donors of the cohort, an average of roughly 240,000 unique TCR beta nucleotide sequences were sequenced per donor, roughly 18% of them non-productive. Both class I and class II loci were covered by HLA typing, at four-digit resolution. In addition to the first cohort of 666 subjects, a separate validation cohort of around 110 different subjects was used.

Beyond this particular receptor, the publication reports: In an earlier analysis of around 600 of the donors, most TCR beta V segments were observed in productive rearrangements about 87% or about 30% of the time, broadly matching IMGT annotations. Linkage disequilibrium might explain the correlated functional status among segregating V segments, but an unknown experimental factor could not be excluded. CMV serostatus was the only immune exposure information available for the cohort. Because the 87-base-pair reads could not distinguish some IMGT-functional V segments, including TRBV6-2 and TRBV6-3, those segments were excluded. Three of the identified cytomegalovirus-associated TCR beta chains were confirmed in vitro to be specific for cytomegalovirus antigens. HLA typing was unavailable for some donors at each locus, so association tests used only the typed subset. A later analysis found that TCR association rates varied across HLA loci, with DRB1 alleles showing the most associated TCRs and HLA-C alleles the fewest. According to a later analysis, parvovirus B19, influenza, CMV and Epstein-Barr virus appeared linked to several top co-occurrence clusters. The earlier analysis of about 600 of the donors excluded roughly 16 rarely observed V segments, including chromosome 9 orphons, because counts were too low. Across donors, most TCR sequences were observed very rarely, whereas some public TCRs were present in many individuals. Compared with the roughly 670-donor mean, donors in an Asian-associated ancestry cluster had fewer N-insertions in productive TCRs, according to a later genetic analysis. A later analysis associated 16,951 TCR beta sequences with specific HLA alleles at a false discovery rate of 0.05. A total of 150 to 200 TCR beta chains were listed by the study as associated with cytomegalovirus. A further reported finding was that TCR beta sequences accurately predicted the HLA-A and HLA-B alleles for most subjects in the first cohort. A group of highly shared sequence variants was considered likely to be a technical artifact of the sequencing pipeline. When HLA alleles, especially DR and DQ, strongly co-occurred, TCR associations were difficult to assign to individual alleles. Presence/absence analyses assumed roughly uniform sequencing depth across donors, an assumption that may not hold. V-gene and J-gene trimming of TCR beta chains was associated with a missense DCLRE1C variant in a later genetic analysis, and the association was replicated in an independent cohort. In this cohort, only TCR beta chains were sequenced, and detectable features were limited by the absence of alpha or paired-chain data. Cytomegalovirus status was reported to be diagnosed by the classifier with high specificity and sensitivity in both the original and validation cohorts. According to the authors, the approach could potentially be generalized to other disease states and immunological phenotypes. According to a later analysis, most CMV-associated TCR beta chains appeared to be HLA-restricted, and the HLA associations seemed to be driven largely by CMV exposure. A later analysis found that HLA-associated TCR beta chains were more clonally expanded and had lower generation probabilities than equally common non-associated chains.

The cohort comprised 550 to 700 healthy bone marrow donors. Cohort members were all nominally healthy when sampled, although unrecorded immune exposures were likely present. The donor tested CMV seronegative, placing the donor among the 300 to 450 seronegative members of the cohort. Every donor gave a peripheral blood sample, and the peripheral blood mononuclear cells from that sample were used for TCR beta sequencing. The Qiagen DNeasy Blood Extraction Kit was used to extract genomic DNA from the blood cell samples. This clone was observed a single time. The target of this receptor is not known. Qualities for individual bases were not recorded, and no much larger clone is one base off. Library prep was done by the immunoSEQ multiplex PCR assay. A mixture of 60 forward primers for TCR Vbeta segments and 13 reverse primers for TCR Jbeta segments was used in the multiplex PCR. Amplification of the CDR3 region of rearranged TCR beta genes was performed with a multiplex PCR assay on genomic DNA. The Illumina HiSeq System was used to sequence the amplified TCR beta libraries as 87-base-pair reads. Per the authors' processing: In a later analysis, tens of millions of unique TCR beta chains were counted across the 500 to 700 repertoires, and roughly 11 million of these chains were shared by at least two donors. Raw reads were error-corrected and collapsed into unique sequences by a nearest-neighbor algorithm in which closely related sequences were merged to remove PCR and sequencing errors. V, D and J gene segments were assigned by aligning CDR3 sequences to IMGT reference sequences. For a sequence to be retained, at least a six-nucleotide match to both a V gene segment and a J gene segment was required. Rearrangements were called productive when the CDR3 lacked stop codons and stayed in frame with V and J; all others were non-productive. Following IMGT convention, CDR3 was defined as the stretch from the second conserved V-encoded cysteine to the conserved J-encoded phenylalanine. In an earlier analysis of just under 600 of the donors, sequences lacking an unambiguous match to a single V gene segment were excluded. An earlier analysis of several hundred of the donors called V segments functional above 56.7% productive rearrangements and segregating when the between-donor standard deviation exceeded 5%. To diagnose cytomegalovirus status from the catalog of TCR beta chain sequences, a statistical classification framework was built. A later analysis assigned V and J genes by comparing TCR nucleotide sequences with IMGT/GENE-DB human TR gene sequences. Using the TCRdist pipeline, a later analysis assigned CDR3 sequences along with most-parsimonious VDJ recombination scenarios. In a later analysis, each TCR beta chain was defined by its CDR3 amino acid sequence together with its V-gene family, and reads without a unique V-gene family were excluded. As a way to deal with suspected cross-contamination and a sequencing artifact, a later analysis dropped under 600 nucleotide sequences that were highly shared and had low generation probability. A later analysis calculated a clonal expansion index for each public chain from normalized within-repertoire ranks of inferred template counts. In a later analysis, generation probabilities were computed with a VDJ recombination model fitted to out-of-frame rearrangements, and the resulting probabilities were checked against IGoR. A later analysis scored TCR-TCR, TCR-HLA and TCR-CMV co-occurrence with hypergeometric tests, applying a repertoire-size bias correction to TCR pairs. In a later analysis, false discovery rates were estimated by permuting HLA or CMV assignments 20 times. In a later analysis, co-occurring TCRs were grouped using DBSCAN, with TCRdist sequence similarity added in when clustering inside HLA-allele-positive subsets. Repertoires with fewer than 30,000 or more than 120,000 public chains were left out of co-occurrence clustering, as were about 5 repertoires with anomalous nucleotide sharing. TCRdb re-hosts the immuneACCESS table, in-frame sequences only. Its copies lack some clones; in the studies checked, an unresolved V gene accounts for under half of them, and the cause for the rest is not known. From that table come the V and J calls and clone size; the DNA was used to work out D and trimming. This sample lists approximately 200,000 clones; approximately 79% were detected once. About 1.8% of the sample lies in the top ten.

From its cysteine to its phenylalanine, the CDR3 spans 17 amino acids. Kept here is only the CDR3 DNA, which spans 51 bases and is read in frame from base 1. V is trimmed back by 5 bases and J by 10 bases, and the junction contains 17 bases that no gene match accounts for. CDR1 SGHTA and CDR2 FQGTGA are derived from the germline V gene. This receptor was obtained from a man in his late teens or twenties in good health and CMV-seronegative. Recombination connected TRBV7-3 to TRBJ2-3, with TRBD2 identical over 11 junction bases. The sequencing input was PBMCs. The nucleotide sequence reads TGTGCCAGCAGCCCCGGGGCGGGGGCTAGCGGGGGGAGTGCGCAGTATTTT. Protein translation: CASSPGAGASGGSAQYF.